The 5 T cell receptor beta chains reported below all come from one sample, sequenced in a study of cytomegalovirus exposure and HLA in healthy donors. Primers: 60 Vbeta forward and 13 Jbeta reverse. The method was immunoSEQ multiplex PCR; TCRdb's version includes in-frame clones alone and lacks a portion of them. This table holds roughly 160,000 clones, more than 75% found once. Sample: PBMCs. The source is a man in his thirties or forties in good health and CMV-seropositive.

The V gene is TRBV27, the J gene TRBJ2-7, with 7 bases matching TRBD1. The CDR3 runs 14 residues. After removal of 5 bases from V and 2 bases from J, the junction contained 6 bases not matched to a gene. The germline V gene has CDR1 MNHEY and CDR2 SMNVEV (reference sequence). The CDR3 spells CASSRHGTAYEQYV. The DNA of the CDR3 is TGTGCCAGCAGTAGACATGGGACAGCCTACGAGCAGTACGTC.

With regard to this clone: One end of the junction fails to match germline, which may point to a read error. The rearrangement links TRBV7-7 to TRBJ2-1, with 12 bases fitting TRBD2. There are 18 residues in the CDR3. Per germline, CDR1 SSHAT and CDR2 FNYEAQ (reference sequence). CDR3 coding DNA: TGTGCTAGCAGCTCCGGGACTAGCGGGCGTAGCTCCTACAATGAGCAGTTCTTC. Amino acid sequence: CASSSGTSGRSSYNEQFF.

This clone was recorded only once. The chain links TRBV4-3 to TRBJ2-5, with TRBD1 as a possible D gene (5 bases). Germline values: CDR1 LGHNA, CDR2 YSLEER. The V and J ends lost 0 bases and 5 bases respectively, with 22 bases between them. The CDR3 length is 18 residues. CDR3 bases: TGCGCCAGCAGCCAAGATTCCCCCCGAACAGGCTTTTCGGAGACCCAGTACTTC. Protein sequence: CASSQDSPRTGFSETQYF.

The rearrangement uses TRBV7-3 and TRBJ2-1, with 7 nucleotides matching TRBD2. The CDR3 has 15 residues. V was clipped by 5 bases and J by 4 bases; unmatched bases: 8. Per the germline V gene, CDR1 is SGHTA and CDR2 is FQGTGA. The CDR3 here is CASSATSEPYNEQFF. DNA of the CDR3: TGTGCCAGCAGCGCCACTAGCGAACCATACAATGAGCAGTTCTTC.

This rearrangement joins TRBV11-2 to TRBJ2-7, with D tentatively TRBD2 (6 bases). Germline CDR1 SGHAT, CDR2 FQNNGV. Trimming stripped 1 base from V and 6 bases from J, with 19 bases between. The CDR3 consists of 16 residues. The CDR3 DNA reads as TGTGCCAGCAGCTTAGTAGCTAGCGACCTTTCGCGCGAGCAGTACTTC. Translation: CASSLVASDLSREQYF.